This TCR beta chain was found in a study of control samples from healthy donors and cancer patients. Produced via immunoSEQ multiplex PCR; TCRdb's table is partial and in-frame only. The sample has 55,000 to 90,000 clones, approximately 87% seen once; the top ten hold 25% to 35%. This receptor was identified in a man aged 45-65 years in good health. The sequencing sample was made of blood.

In DNA, the CDR3 is TGTGCCAGCAGCCAAGATGAGTACGGGAGGGTCGGATACGAGCAGTACTTC. Protein: CASSQDEYGRVGYEQYF. The chain recombines TRBV4-2 with TRBJ2-7; 8 positions agree with TRBD2. V lost 0 bases to trimming and J lost 4 bases; unmatched junction nucleotides: 11. The CDR3 runs to 17 residues. Germline lookup yields CDR1 LGHNA and CDR2 YNFKEQ.